This paragraph covers one T cell receptor beta chain sequence. This entry comes from a study of blood T cell repertoires in COVID-19. Study-level information: The study drew acute and convalescent COVID-19 samples from the United States, Italy and Spain.

Germline V gene lookup returns CDR1 MRHNA and CDR2 SNTAGT. V was clipped by 3 bases and J by 3 bases, with 15 bases between them. CDR3 size: 15 residues. Sequencing used immunoSEQ multiplex PCR; TCRdb keeps in-frame clones, though not all of them. The sample holds 120,000 or so clones, roughly three quarters seen once. The chain carries TRBV6-4 and TRBJ2-7, with D perhaps matching TRBD2 (7 bases). The TCR originated in a human donor in a cohort sampled during active COVID-19. Source material: peripheral blood. The CDR3 is CASSEGGAGYYEQYF. The CDR3 region has the DNA TGTGCCAGCAGTGAAGGGGGGGCGGGATACTACGAGCAGTACTTC.